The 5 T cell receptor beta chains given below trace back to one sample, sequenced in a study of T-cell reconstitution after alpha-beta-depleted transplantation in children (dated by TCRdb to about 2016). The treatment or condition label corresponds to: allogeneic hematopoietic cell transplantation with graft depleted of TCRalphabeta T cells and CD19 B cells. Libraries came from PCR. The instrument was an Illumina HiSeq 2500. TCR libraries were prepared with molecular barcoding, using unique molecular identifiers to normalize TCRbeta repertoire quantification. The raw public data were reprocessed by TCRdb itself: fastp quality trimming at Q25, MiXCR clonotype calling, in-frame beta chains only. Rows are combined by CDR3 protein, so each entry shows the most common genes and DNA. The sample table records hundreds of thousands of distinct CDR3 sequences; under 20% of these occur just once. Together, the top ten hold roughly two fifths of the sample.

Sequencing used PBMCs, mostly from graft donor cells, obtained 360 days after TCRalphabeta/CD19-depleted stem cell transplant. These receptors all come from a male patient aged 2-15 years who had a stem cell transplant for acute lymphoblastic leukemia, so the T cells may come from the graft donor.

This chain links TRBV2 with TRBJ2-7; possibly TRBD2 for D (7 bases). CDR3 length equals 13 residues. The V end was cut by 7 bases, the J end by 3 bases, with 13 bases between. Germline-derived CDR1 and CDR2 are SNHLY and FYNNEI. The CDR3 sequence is CASTAGADYEQYF. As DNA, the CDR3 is TGTGCCAGCACCGCGGGGGCAGACTACGAGCAGTACTTC.

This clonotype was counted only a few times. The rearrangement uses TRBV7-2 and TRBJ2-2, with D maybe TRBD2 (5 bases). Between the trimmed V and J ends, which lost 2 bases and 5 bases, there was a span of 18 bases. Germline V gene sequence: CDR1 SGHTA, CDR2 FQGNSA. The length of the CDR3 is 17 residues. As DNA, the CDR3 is TGTGCCAGCAGCTTAACAAGCGCAAGAACTAGGACCGGGGAGCTGTTTTTT. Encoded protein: CASSLTSARTRTGELFF.

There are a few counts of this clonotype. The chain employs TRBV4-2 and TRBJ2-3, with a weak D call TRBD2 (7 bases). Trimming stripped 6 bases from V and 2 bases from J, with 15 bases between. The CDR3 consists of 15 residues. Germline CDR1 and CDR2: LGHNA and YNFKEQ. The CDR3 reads CASRGRGPNTDTQYF. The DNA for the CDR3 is TGTGCCAGCAGAGGGCGGGGGCCAAACACAGATACGCAGTATTTT.

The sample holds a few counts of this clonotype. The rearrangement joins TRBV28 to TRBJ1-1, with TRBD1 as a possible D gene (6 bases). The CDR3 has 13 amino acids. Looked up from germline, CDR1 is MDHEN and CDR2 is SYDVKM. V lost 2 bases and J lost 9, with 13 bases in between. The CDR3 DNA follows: TGTGCCAGCAGTTTACACACAGGGATCAAAGCTTTCTTT. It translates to CASSLHTGIKAFF.

The CDR3 nucleotides read TGTGCCACCAGTGATTCCCCCGGGCCGAGCTCCTACAATGAGCAGTTCTTC. Its translation is CATSDSPGPSSYNEQFF. The chain couples TRBV24-1 to TRBJ2-1; no clear D. The germline V and J ends were trimmed by 2 bases and 0 bases, with 13 bases remaining between them. Germline loops: CDR1 KGHDR, CDR2 SFDVKD. There are 17 residues in the CDR3.